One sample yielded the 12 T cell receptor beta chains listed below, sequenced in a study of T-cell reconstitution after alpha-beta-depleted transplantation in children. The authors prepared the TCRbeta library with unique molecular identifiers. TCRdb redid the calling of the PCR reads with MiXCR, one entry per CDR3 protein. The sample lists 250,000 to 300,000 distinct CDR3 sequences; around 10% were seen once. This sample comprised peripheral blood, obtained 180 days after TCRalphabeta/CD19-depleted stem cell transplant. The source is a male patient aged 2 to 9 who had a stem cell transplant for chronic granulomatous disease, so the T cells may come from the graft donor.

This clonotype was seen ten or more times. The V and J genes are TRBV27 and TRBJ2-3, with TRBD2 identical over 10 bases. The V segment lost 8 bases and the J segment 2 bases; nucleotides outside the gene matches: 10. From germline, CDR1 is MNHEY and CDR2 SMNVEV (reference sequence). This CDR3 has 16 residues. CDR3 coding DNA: TGTGCCAGCTCCCCTGAAGCGGGGGGGTACACAGATACGCAGTATTTT. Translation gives CASSPEAGGYTDTQYF.

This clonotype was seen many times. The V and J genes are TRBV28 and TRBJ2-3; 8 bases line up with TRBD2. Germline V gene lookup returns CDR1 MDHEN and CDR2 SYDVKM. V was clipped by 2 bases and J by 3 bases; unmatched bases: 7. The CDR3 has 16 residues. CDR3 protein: CASSLPGTGGTDTQYF. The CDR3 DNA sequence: TGTGCCAGCAGTTTACCGGGAACGGGGGGGACAGATACGCAGTATTTT.

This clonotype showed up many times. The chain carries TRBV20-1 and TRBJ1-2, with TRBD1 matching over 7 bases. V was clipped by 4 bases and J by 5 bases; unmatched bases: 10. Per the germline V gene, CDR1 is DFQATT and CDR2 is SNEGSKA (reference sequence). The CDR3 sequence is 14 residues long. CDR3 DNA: TGCAGTGCTACCGGACAGGAGCCGATTTATGGCTACACCTTC. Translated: CSATGQEPIYGYTF.

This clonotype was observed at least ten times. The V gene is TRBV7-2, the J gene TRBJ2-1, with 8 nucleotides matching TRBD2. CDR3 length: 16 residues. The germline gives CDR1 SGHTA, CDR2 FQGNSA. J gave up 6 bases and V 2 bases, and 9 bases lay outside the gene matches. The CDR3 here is CASSLLPAGGPNEQFF. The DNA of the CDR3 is TGTGCCAGCAGCTTATTACCGGCGGGGGGACCCAATGAGCAGTTCTTC. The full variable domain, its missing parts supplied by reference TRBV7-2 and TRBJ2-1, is GAGVSQSPSNKVTEKGKDVELRCDPISGHTALYWYRQSLGQGLEFLIYFQGNSAPDKSGLPSDRFSAERTGGSVSTLTIQRTQQEDSAVYLCASSLLPAGGPNEQFFGPGTRLTVL.

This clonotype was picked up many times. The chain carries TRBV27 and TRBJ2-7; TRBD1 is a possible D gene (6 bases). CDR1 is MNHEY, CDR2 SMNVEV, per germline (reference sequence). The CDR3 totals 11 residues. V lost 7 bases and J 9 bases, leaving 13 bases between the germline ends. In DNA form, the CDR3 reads TGTGCCAGCACCGATAGGGGGACGCAGTACTTC. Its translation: CASTDRGTQYF.

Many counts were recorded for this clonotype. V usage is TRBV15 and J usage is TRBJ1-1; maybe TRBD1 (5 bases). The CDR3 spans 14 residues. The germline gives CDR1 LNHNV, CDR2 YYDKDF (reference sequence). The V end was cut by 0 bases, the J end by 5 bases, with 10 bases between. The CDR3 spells CATSRDLEGTEAFF. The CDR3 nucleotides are TGTGCCACCAGCAGAGATCTCGAGGGGACTGAAGCTTTCTTT.

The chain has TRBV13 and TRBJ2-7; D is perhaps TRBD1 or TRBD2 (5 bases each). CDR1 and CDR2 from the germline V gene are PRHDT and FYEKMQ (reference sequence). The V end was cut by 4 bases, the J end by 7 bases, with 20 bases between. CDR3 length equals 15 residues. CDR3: CASSSPGLTYEEQYF. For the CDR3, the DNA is TGTGCCAGCAGCTCTCCGGGGCTGACCTACGAGGAGCAGTACTTC. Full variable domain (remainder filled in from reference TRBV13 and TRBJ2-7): AAGVIQSPRHLIKEKRETATLKCYPIPRHDTVYWYQQGPGQDPQFLISFYEKMQSDKGSIPDRFSAQQFSDYHSELNMSSLELGDSALYFCASSSPGLTYEEQYFGPGTRLTVT.

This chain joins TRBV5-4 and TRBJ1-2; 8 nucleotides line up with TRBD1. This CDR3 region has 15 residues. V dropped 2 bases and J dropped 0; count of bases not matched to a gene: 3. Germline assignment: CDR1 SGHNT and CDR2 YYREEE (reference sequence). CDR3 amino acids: CASSFLTGANYGYTF. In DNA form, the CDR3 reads TGTGCCAGCAGCTTTCTGACAGGGGCTAACTATGGCTACACCTTC. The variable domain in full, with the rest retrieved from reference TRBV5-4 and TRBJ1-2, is ETGVTQSPTHLIKTRGQQVTLRCSSQSGHNTVSWYQQALGQGPQFIFQYYREEENGRGNFPPRFSGLQFPNYSSELNVNALELDDSALYLCASSFLTGANYGYTFGSGTRLTVV.

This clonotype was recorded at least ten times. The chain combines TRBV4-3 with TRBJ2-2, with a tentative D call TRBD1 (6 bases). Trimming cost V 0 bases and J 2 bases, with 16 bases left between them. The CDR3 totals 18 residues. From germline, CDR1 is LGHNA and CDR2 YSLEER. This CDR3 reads CASSQDLGRGENTGELFF. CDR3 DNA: TGCGCCAGCAGCCAAGATCTAGGCAGGGGAGAAAACACCGGGGAGCTGTTTTTT.

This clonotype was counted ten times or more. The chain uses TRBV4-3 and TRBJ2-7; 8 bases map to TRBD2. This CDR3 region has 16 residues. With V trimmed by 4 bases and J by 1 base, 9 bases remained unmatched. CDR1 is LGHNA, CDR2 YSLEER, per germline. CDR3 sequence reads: CASSPVGGGPSYEQYF. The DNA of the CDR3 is TGCGCCAGCAGCCCCGTGGGCGGGGGGCCTTCCTACGAGCAGTACTTC.

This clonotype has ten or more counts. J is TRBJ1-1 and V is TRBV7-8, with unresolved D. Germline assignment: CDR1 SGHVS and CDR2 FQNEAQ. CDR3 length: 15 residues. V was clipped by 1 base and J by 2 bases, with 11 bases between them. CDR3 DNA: TGTGCCAGCAGCTTAGTATCGGCTACTAACACTGAAGCTTTCTTT. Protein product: CASSLVSATNTEAFF.

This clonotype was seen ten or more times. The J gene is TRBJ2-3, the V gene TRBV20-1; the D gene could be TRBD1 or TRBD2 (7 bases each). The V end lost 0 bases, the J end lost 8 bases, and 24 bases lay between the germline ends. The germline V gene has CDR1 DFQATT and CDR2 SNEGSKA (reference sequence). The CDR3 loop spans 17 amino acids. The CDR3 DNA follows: TGCAGTGCTAGAGATCGGGGGGACAGATCCCCAGGAGGTACGCAGTATTTT. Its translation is CSARDRGDRSPGGTQYF.